The source of this TCR beta chain is a study of human T cells and chemical hapten exposure. The V end was cut by 3 bases, the J end by 7 bases, with 9 bases between. Germline lookup yields CDR1 KGHDR and CDR2 SFDVKD. The CDR3 has 13 amino acids. TCRdb re-called the RACE reads with MiXCR, one entry per CDR3 protein. The top ten clones hold about 6.7% of a sample with some 180,000 distinct CDR3 sequences, under 25% of them seen once. This clonotype has only a few counts. Described time point: patch test 1, 2 weeks after DPC sensitization. Stated treatment: therapeutic diphenylcyclopropenone sensitization with weekly scalp DPC.

The material was whole blood, obtained in connection with sensitization to the hapten diphenylcyclopropenone (DPC). V and J are TRBV24-1 and TRBJ2-1; D unclear. The TCR comes from a woman aged 45-60 years with alopecia areata. Some clones in this sample may be carry-over from other donors' samples. Written as DNA, the CDR3 is TGTGCCACCAGTGATGCCGGACGAAATGAGCAGTTCTTC. Amino acid sequence: CATSDAGRNEQFF.